The rows below give T cell receptor beta chains drawn from one sample of a study of T cells after yellow fever vaccination. TCRdb reprocessed the 5' RACE reads with MiXCR, giving one entry per CDR3 protein. The table includes 350,000 to 450,000 distinct CDR3 sequences, 6% to 8% detected once. The sequencing here drew on PBMCs, taken 5 days after the yellow fever booster vaccination. All receptors derive from a man aged 25 to 40 who received the YFV17D yellow fever vaccine. The CDR3 runs from the conserved cysteine through the conserved F or W. Each record gives: V gene, CDR3 protein.

v_gene: TRBV2; CDR3aa: CACSNPGTSGRFTDTQYF
v_gene: TRBV5-1; CDR3aa: CASSRDRGGNEQFF
v_gene: TRBV29-1; CDR3aa: CSVGGTGSSSGNTIYF
v_gene: TRBV12-3/TRBV12-4; CDR3aa: CASSFSPLSGFF
v_gene: TRBV28; CDR3aa: CASSSTGTGGRNEQFF
v_gene: TRBV27; CDR3aa: CASRKRDRETQYF
v_gene: TRBV29-1; CDR3aa: CSVCRDVAGTGELFF
v_gene: TRBV5-1; CDR3aa: CASSFLGTGASASGPGEYF
v_gene: TRBV12-3/TRBV12-4; CDR3aa: CASSLAGLAGGETQYF
v_gene: TRBV7-2; CDR3aa: CASSPMSSYNEQFF
v_gene: TRBV7-3; CDR3aa: CASSLWGQSDTQYF
v_gene: TRBV10-3; CDR3aa: CAISSSADTQYF
v_gene: TRBV7-2; CDR3aa: CASSFGSMNTEAFF
v_gene: TRBV7-9; CDR3aa: CASSSSVDYGYTF
v_gene: TRBV20-1; CDR3aa: CCAQSPGLVNTGELFF
v_gene: TRBV20-1; CDR3aa: CSARGQREFTDTQYF
v_gene: TRBV20-1; CDR3aa: CSATTLAGWADTQYF
v_gene: TRBV28; CDR3aa: CASSFFWGMAAETANTGELFF
v_gene: TRBV7-2; CDR3aa: CASSPASTRNEQFF
v_gene: TRBV14; CDR3aa: CASSQGTGINYGYTF
v_gene: TRBV7-2; CDR3aa: CASSQGAGQGYEQYF
v_gene: TRBV29-1; CDR3aa: CSRVDGKNSPLHF
v_gene: TRBV20-1; CDR3aa: CSARVSGNTPREQYF
v_gene: TRBV5-1; CDR3aa: CASSLDRGDWSYTF